What follows are 27 T cell receptor beta chains derived from one specimen sequenced in a study of blood T cell repertoires in COVID-19. The data were produced by immunoSEQ multiplex PCR, yet TCRdb's version contains in-frame clones alone and is incomplete. Among around 110,000 clones, about nine tenths were seen once, and the ten largest hold 4% to 5.5%. Sequenced: peripheral blood. The receptors derive from a man aged 40-49 years with acute or convalescent COVID-19.

The CDR3 DNA is TGTGCCAGCAGGCCTCCGGGACTTAACTACGAGCAGTACTTC. This encodes CASRPPGLNYEQYF. The V gene is TRBV6-5, the J gene TRBJ2-7; tentatively, D is TRBD2 (6 bases). Trimming removed 6 bases at V and 3 bases at J, with 15 bases between. Per the germline V gene, CDR1 is MNHEY and CDR2 is SVGAGI. The CDR3 consists of 14 residues.

This rearrangement joins TRBV5-1 to TRBJ2-3; D is unclear. Germline CDR1 and CDR2: SGHRS and YFSETQ. The CDR3 runs 13 residues. V lost 0 bases, J lost 3 bases, and 5 bases lay in between. The CDR3 nucleotides are TGCGCCAGCAGCTTGGGTCAGACAGATACGCAGTATTTT. Translated, it gives CASSLGQTDTQYF.

This clone was seen just once. The chain joins TRBV4-1 to TRBJ2-1; 9 nucleotides line up with TRBD2. The CDR3 has 16 residues. With V trimmed by 1 base and J by 5 bases, 6 bases remained unmatched. The germline CDR1 and CDR2 sequences are MGHRA and YSYEKL. The CDR3 nucleotides read TGCGCCAGCAGCCAAGTCTTGACTAGCGGAAACAATGAGCAGTTCTTC. This codes for CASSQVLTSGNNEQFF.

CDR3 in DNA: TGTGCCAGCAGTGAACACGGACAGGGGATCACAGATACGCAGTATTTT. Its translation: CASSEHGQGITDTQYF. The chain has TRBV25-1 and TRBJ2-3; TRBD1 matches 9 bases. Germline assignment: CDR1 MGHDK and CDR2 SYGVNS. V trimming: 2 bases; J trimming: 2 bases; junction bases outside the gene matches: 5. The CDR3 extends over 16 amino acids.

CDR3 in amino acids: CASSLLSGGNYGYTF. CDR3 nucleotides: TGTGCCAGCAGCTTACTCTCAGGGGGTAACTATGGCTACACCTTC. The chain carries TRBV5-8 and TRBJ1-2, with 7 bases matching TRBD1. V lost 2 bases to trimming and J lost 1 base; unmatched junction nucleotides: 5. The CDR3 has 15 amino acids. Germline assignment: CDR1 SGHTS and CDR2 YDEGEE.

This chain joins TRBV7-8 and TRBJ2-5; D gene unclear. Germline V gene data show CDR1 as SGHVS and CDR2 as FQNEAQ. Trimming removed 1 base at V and 5 bases at J, with 17 bases between. CDR3 length: 16 amino acids. Written as DNA, the CDR3 is TGTGCCAGCAGCTTAGTGGCTAGAAGAGGATCGGAGACCCAGTACTTC. Protein sequence: CASSLVARRGSETQYF.

V usage is TRBV6-5 and J usage is TRBJ1-1, with D uncertain. This CDR3 has 13 residues. V lost 0 bases to trimming and J lost 3 bases, with 5 bases between them. Germline loops: CDR1 MNHEY, CDR2 SVGAGI. The CDR3 loop reads CASSYSYYTEAFF. The CDR3 DNA sequence: TGTGCCAGCAGTTACTCGTATTACACTGAAGCTTTCTTT.

The chain recombines TRBV30 with TRBJ1-4, with unresolved D. V lost 6 bases, J lost 0 bases, and 8 bases lay in between. From germline, CDR1 is GTSNPN and CDR2 SVGIG (reference sequence). This CDR3 is built from 13 residues. CDR3 bases: TGTGCCTGCTCAGGTGCAACTAATGAAAAACTGTTTTTT. It translates to CACSGATNEKLFF. The full variable domain, completed using reference TRBV30 and TRBJ1-4, is SQTIHQWPATLVQPVGSPLSLECTVEGTSNPNLYWYRQAAGRGLQLLFYSVGIGQISSEVPQNLSASRPQDRQFILSSKKLLLSDSGFYLCACSGATNEKLFFGSGTQLSVL.

This chain uses TRBV11-2 with TRBJ1-3; possible D gene TRBD1, 5 bases. CDR3 size: 14 residues. The germline CDR1 and CDR2 sequences are SGHAT and FQNNGV. V lost 5 bases, J lost 4 bases, and 12 bases lay in between. CDR3 sequence: CASSPGYTGNTIYF. As DNA, the CDR3 is TGTGCCAGCAGCCCAGGGTATACGGGAAACACCATATATTTT.

The chain uses TRBV28 and TRBJ1-2; tentative D call: TRBD1 (6 bases). V was shortened by 10 bases and J by 3 bases, with 6 bases between the two germline ends. The CDR3 runs to 10 residues. Per germline, CDR1 MDHEN and CDR2 SYDVKM. This chain's CDR3 is CATGDYGYTF. The DNA for the CDR3 is TGTGCCACAGGGGACTATGGCTACACCTTC.

CDR3 amino acids: CASSIRTGGYNEQFF. For the CDR3, the DNA is TGTGCCAGTAGTATAAGAACAGGGGGATACAATGAGCAGTTCTTC. V is TRBV19 and J is TRBJ2-1, with 8 bases lining up with TRBD1. Germline assignment: CDR1 LNHDA and CDR2 SQIVND (reference sequence). V dropped 2 bases and J dropped 4; count of bases not matched to a gene: 4. The CDR3 covers 15 residues.

The V gene is TRBV7-9, the J gene TRBJ1-1, with D possibly being TRBD1 (6 bases). Germline V gene data show CDR1 as SEHNR and CDR2 as FQNEAQ (reference sequence). V shed 4 bases and J shed 4 bases, with 16 bases lying between them. The CDR3 extends over 15 amino acids. The CDR3 loop is CASSYHNTGRTEAFF. CDR3 nucleotides: TGTGCCAGCAGCTATCATAATACAGGGCGCACTGAAGCTTTCTTT.

The chain combines TRBV3-1 (or the pseudogene TRBV3-2) with TRBJ1-1; no firm D call. Per germline, CDR1 LGHDT and CDR2 YNNKEL (reference sequence). The V end was cut by 1 base, the J end by 6 bases, with 12 bases between. CDR3 length equals 14 residues. CDR3: CASSQVARSAEAFF. The CDR3 DNA is TGTGCCAGCAGCCAAGTTGCCAGGTCTGCTGAAGCTTTCTTT.

This chain links TRBV18 with TRBJ2-3; possible D gene TRBD1, 6 bases. Trimming took 3 bases from V and 1 from J, leaving 11 bases between them. CDR1 and CDR2 from the germline V gene are KGHSH and LQKENI. The CDR3 runs 15 residues. The chain's CDR3 is CASSPSQGGTDTQYF. For the CDR3, the DNA is TGTGCCAGCTCACCCTCACAGGGAGGCACAGATACGCAGTATTTT.

The gene calls are TRBV3-1 (or the pseudogene TRBV3-2) and TRBJ2-5; 7 bases map to TRBD1. Germline CDR1 LGHDT, CDR2 YNNKEL (reference sequence). V trimming: 7 bases; J trimming: 2 bases; junction bases outside the gene matches: 7. The CDR3 has 14 amino acids. CDR3 bases: TGTGCCAGCACCCCCGGGGACAGACAAGAGACCCAGTACTTC. Amino acids: CASTPGDRQETQYF.

In this sample, this clone turned up once. CDR3 residues: CASRHDSGNTEAFF. Written as DNA, the CDR3 is TGTGCCAGCAGACACGACAGTGGAAACACTGAAGCTTTCTTT. This sequence joins TRBV11-1 and TRBJ1-1; a weak D match, TRBD1 (5 bases). V gave up 6 bases and J gave up 2 bases, with 13 bases separating them. CDR1 is SGHAT, CDR2 FQDESV, per germline (reference sequence). This CDR3 spans 14 amino acids.

The chain links TRBV27 to TRBJ1-4; unclear D gene. The germline V gene encodes CDR1 MNHEY and CDR2 SMNVEV (reference sequence). The CDR3 is 12 amino acids. Trimming stripped 8 bases from V and 4 bases from J, with 8 bases between. CDR3: CASGRRNEKLFF. The CDR3 DNA is TGTGCCAGCGGCAGGCGTAATGAAAAACTGTTTTTT. Drawing the rest from reference TRBV27 and TRBJ1-4, the complete variable domain is EAQVTQNPRYLITVTGKKLTVTCSQNMNHEYMSWYRQDPGLGLRQIYYSMNVEVTDKGDVPEGYKVSRKEKRNFPLILESPSPNQTSLYFCASGRRNEKLFFGSGTQLSVL.

The chain combines TRBV6-5 with TRBJ1-5; D gene unclear. The CDR3 consists of 14 residues. CDR1 is MNHEY, CDR2 SVGAGI, per germline. Trimming pared 6 bases from V and 0 bases from J, leaving 9 bases between. CDR3 sequence: CASSSAGSNQPQHF. The CDR3 DNA reads as TGTGCCAGCAGCTCCGCCGGTAGCAATCAGCCCCAGCATTTT.

The gene calls are TRBV18 and TRBJ1-1; D is unresolved. Trimming took 3 bases from V and 4 from J, leaving 3 bases between them. The germline V gene has CDR1 KGHSH and CDR2 LQKENI. This CDR3 contains 11 residues. The chain's CDR3 is CASSPATEAFF. The CDR3, as DNA: TGTGCCAGCTCACCGGCCACTGAAGCTTTCTTT.

CDR3 nucleotides: TGTGCCAGCAGCCACGACGGACAGGGTAACTACAATGAGCAGTTCTTC. This encodes CASSHDGQGNYNEQFF. V gene TRBV4-2 combines with J gene TRBJ2-1; 8 nucleotides line up with TRBD1. Germline assignment: CDR1 LGHNA and CDR2 YNFKEQ. This CDR3 contains 16 residues. J gave up 3 bases and V 3 bases, and 7 bases lay outside the gene matches.

This chain uses TRBV7-8 with TRBJ2-2, with 11 positions matching TRBD2. Germline V gives CDR1 SGHVS, CDR2 FQNEAQ. J gave up 3 bases and V 5 bases, and 5 bases lay outside the gene matches. The CDR3 has 16 residues. This CDR3 is CASSTRLAGYTGELFF. The DNA for the CDR3 is TGTGCCAGCAGCACCCGACTAGCGGGATACACCGGGGAGCTGTTTTTT.

In its sample, this clone was seen once. DNA of the CDR3: TGTGCCAGCAGTTCTTCCCCTGGAAACACCATATATTTT. Its translation: CASSSSPGNTIYF. This chain uses TRBV27 with TRBJ1-3; D gene unclear. CDR1 MNHEY and CDR2 SMNVEV come from the germline V gene (reference sequence). The CDR3 covers 13 residues. Trimming removed 4 bases at V and 2 bases at J, with 6 bases between.

This sequence joins TRBV27 and TRBJ2-7, with D unclear. Germline CDR1 is MNHEY and CDR2 is SMNVEV (reference sequence). The V gene lost 6 bases and the J gene lost 0 bases, with 18 bases spanning the gap. The CDR3 extends over 16 amino acids. Here the CDR3 reads CASSTTRIYHSYEQYF. Here the CDR3 DNA reads TGTGCCAGCAGCACGACACGAATCTACCACTCCTACGAGCAGTACTTC.

The V call is TRBV4-1, the J call TRBJ2-7; 11 nucleotides line up with TRBD1. CDR1 is MGHRA, CDR2 YSYEKL, per germline. Unmatched junction bases numbered 10, after V lost 0 bases and J lost 9 bases. The CDR3 consists of 16 residues. The CDR3 here is CASSQDPPGQGGGQYF. CDR3 DNA sequence: TGCGCCAGCAGCCAAGATCCCCCGGGACAGGGGGGTGGGCAGTACTTC.

The genes are TRBV2 and TRBJ1-1; D is unresolved. CDR3 length: 13 amino acids. V lost 8 bases, J lost 3 bases, and 13 bases lay in between. The germline V gene encodes CDR1 SNHLY and CDR2 FYNNEI. CDR3 bases: TGTGCCAGCCGCACCGGGGTCTACACTGAAGCTTTCTTT. This gives the protein CASRTGVYTEAFF.

The rearrangement joins TRBV15 to TRBJ2-5; D is perhaps TRBD2 (6 bases). The CDR3 totals 11 residues. The germline CDR1 and CDR2 sequences are LNHNV and YYDKDF (reference sequence). Trimming took off 8 bases at V and 2 bases at J, with 6 bases between the two ends. CDR3 nucleotides: TGTGCCACCGGAGGGCAAGAGACCCAGTACTTC. Translating it yields CATGGQETQYF.

The chain links TRBV11-2 to TRBJ2-5, with 9 bases aligning to TRBD2. The CDR3 has 17 residues. The germline CDR1 and CDR2 sequences are SGHAT and FQNNGV. Unmatched junction bases numbered 9, after V lost 0 bases and J lost 4 bases. CDR3: CASSLDLLSREGETQYF. Written as DNA, the CDR3 is TGTGCCAGCAGCTTAGATCTGCTGTCGCGGGAGGGAGAGACCCAGTACTTC.